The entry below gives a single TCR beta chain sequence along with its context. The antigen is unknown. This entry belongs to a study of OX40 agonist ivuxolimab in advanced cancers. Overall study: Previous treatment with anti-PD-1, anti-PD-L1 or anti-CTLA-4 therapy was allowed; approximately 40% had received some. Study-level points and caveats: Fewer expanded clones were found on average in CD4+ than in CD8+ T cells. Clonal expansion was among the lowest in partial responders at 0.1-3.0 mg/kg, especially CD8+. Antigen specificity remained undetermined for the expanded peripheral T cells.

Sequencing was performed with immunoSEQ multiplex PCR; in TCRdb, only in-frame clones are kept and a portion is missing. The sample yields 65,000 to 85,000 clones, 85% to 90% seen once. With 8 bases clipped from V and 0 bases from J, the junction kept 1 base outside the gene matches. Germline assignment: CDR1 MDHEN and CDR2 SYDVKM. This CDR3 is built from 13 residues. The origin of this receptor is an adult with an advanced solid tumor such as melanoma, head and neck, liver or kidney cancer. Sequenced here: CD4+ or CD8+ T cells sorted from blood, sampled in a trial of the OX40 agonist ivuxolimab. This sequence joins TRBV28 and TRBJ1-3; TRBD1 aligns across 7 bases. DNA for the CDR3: TGTGCCAGCCGGGACAGCTCTGGAAACACCATATATTTT. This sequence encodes CASRDSSGNTIYF.